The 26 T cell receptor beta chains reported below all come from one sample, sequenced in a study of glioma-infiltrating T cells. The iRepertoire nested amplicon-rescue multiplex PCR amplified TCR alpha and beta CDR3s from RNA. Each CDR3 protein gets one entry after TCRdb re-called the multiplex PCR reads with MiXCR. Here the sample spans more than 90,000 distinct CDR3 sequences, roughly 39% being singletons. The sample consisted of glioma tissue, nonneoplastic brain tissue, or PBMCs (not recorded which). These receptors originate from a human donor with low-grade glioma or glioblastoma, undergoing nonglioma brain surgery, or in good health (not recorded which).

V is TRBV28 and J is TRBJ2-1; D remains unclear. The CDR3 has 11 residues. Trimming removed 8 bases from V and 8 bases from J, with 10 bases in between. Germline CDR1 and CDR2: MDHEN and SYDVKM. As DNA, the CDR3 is TGTGCCAGCGGCATTTCCTATGAGCAGTTCTTC. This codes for CASGISYEQFF.

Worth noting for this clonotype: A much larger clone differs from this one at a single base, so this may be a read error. CDR3 in amino acids: CASKGRRTGDKNIKYF. CDR3 nucleotides: TGTGCCAGCAAGGGCCGGAGGACAGGGGACAAAAACATTAAGTACTTC. The V and J genes are TRBV2 and TRBJ2-4; 9 bases are shared with TRBD1. Germline values: CDR1 SNHLY, CDR2 FYNNEI. CDR3 size: 16 residues.

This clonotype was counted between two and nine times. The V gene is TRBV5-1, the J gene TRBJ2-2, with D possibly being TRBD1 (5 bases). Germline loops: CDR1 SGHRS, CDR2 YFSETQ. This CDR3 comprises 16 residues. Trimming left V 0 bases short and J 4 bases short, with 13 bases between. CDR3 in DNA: TGCGCCAGCAGCTTGGCCGTAGGGGCGAGCACCGGGGAGCTGTTTTTT. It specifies CASSLAVGASTGELFF.

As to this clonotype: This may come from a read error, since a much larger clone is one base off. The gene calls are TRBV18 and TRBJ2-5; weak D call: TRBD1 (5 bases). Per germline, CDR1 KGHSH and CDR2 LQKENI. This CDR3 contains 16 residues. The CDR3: CVSSPLRAGPQETQYF. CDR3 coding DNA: TGTGTCAGCTCACCACTCCGAGCAGGGCCCCAAGAGACCCAGTACTTC.

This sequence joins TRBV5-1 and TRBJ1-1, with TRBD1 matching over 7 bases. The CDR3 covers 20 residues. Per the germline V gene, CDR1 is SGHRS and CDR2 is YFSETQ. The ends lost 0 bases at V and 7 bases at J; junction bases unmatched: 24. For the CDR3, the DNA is TGCGCCAGCAGCTTGGCTCTTTTCCGACCGGGTTCAGGGGGGTCTTGTGAAGCTTTCTTT. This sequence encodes CASSLALFRPGSGGSCEAFF.

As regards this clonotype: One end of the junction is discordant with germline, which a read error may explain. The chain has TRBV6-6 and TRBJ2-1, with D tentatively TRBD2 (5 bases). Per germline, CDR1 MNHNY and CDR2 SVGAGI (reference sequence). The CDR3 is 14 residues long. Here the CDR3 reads CASSYSGLGNERFF. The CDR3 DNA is TGTGCCAGCAGTTACTCGGGTTTAGGGAATGAGCGGTTCTTT.

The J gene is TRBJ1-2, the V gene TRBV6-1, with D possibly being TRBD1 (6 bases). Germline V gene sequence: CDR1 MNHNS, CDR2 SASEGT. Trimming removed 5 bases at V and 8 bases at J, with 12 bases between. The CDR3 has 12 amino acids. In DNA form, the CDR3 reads TGTGCCAGCAGTCAACAGGGAGTCGGCTACACCTTC. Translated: CASSQQGVGYTF.

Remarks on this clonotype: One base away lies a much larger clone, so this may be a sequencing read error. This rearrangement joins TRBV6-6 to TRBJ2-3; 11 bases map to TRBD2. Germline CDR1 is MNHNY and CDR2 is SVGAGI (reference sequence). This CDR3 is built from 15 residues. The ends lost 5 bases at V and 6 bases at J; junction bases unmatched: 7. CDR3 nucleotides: TGTGCCAGCAGTGGAAATAGCGGGGGGGCCGATACGCAGTATTTT. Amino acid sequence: CASSGNSGGADTQYF.

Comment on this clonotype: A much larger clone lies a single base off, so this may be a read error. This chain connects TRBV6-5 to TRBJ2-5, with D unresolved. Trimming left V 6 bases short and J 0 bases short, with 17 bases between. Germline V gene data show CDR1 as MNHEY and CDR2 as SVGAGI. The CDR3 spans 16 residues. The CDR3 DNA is TGTGCCAGCAGCCTAGATGGTTTGGCCAACCAAGAGACCCAGTACTTC. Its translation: CASSLDGLANQETQYF.

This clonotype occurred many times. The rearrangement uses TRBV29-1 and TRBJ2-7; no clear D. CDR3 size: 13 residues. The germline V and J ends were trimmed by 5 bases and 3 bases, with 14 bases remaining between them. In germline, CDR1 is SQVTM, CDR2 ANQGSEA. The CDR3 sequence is CSVQGRTFYEQYF. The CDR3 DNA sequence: TGCAGCGTTCAAGGCAGAACTTTCTACGAGCAGTACTTC.

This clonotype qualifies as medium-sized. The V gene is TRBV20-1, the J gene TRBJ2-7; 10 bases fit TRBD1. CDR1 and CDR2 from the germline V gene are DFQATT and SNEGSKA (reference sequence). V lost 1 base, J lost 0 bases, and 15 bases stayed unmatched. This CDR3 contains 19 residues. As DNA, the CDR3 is TGCAGTGCTAGAGGGCAGGGGACAGGGGCCTCGACGAACTCCTACGAGCAGTACTTC. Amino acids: CSARGQGTGASTNSYEQYF.

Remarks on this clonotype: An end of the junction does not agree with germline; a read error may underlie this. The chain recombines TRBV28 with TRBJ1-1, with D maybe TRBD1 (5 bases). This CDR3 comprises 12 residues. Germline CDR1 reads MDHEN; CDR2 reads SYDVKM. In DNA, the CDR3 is TGTGCCGGCAGAACGGGGGGCACTGAAGCTTTCTTT. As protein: CAGRTGGTEAFF.

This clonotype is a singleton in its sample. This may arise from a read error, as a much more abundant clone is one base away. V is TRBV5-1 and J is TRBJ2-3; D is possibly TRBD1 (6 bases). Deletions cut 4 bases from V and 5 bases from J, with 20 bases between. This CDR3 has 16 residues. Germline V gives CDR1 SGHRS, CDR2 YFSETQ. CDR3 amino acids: CASSPTQGRSKDTQYF. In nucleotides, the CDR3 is TGCGCCAGCAGCCCGACCCAGGGGCGGTCAAAAGATACGCAGTATTTT.

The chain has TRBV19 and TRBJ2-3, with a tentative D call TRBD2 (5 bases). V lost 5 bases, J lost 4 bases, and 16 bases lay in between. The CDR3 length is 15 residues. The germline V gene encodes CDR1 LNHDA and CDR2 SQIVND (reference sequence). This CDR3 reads CASSLEVGRPDTQYF. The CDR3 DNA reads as TGTGCCAGTAGTCTGGAGGTGGGGAGACCAGATACGCAGTATTTT. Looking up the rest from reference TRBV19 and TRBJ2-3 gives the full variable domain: DGGITQSPKYLFRKEGQNVTLSCEQNLNHDAMYWYRQDPGQGLRLIYYSQIVNDFQKGDIAEGYSVSREKKESFPLTVTSAQKNPTAFYLCASSLEVGRPDTQYFGPGTRLTVL.

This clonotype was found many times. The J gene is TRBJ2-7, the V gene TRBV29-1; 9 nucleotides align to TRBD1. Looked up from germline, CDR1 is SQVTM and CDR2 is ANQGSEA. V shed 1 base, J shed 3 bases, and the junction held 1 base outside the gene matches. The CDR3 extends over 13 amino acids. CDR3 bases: TGCAGCGTTGAAGGACAGGGGGTCTACGAGCAGTACTTC. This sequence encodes CSVEGQGVYEQYF.

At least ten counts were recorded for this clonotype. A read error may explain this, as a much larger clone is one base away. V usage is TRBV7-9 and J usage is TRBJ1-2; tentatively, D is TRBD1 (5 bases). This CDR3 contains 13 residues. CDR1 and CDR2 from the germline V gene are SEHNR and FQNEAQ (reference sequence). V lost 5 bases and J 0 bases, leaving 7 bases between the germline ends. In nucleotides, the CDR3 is TGTGCCAGCAGCCGGGACGCTAACTATGGCTACACCTTC. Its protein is CASSRDANYGYTF.

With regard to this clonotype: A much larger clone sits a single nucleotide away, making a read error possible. CDR3 sequence reads: CSFNRGVKTEAFF. In nucleotides, the CDR3 is TGCAGCTTTAACAGGGGAGTCAAAACTGAAGCTTTCTTT. The J gene is TRBJ1-1, the V gene TRBV29-1; the match to TRBD1 covers 7 bases. The germline V gene has CDR1 SQVTM and CDR2 ANQGSEA. This CDR3 has 13 amino acids. The V segment lost 8 bases and the J segment 5 bases; nucleotides outside the gene matches: 11.

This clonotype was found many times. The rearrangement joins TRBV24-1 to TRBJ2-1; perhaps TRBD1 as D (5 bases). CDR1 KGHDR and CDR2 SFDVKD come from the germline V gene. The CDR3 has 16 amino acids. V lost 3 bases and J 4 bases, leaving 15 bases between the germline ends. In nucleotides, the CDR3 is TGTGCCACCAGTGATACGGACACCCACGAGTACAATGAGCAGTTCTTC. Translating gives CATSDTDTHEYNEQFF.

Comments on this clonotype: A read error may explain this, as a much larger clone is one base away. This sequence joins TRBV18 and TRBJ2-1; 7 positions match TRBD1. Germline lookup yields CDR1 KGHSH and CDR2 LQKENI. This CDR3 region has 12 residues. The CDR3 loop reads CARSLDRDEQFF. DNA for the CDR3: TGTGCCAGGTCACTTGACAGGGACGAGCAGTTCTTC.

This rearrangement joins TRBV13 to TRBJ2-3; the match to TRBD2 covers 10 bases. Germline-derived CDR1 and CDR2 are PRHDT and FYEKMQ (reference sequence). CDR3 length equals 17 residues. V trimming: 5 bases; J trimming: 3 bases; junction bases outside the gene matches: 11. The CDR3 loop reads CASSHPSGLATTDTQYF. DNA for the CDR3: TGTGCCAGCAGCCACCCCTCGGGACTAGCGACAACAGATACGCAGTATTTT.

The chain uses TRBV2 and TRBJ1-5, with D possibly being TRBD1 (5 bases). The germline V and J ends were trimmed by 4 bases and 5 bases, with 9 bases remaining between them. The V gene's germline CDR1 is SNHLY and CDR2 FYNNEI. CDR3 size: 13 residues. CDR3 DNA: TGTGCCAGCAGTGGGGACGGGTATCAGCCCCAGCATTTT. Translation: CASSGDGYQPQHF.

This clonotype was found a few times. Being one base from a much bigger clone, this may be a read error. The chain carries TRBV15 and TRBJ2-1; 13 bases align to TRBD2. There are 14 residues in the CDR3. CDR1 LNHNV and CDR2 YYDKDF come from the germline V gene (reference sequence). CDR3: CATSGTSGINEQSF. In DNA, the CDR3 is TGTGCCACCTCCGGGACTAGCGGGATAAATGAGCAGTCCTTC.

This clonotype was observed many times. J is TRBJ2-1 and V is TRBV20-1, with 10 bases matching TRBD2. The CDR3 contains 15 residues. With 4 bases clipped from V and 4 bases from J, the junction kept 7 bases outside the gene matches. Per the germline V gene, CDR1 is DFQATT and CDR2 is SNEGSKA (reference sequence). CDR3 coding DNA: TGCAGTGCTAAATCCTTGACTAGCGGGTACAATGAGCAGTTCTTC. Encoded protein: CSAKSLTSGYNEQFF.

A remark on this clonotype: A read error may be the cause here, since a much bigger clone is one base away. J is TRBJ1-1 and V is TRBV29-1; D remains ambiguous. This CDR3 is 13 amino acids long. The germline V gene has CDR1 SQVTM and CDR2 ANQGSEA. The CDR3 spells CSVVSGRPTEALF. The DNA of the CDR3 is TGCAGCGTTGTAAGTGGGAGACCCACTGAAGCTTTGTTT.

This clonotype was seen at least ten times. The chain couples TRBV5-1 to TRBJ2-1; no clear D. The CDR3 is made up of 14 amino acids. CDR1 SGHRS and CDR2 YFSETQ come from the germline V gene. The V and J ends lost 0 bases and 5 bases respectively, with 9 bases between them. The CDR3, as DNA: TGCGCCAGCAGCTTGGCCGGTGGTGACAATGAGCAGTTCTTC. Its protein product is CASSLAGGDNEQFF.

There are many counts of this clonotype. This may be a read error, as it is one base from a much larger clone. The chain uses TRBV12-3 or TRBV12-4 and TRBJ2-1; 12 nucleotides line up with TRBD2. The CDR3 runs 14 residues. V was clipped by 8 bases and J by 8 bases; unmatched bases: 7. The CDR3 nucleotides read TGTGCCAGCGGCCGTGGACTAGCGGGGTATGAGCAGTTCTTC. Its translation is CASGRGLAGYEQFF.